Listed here are 20 T cell receptor beta chains from one sample, sequenced in a study of cytomegalovirus exposure and HLA in healthy donors. The repertoire was sequenced with immunoSEQ multiplex PCR; TCRdb's copy has only in-frame clones and lacks some. The sample records over 60,000 clones, 85% to 95% being singletons. Material for sequencing was PBMCs. The receptors stem from a man aged 18 to 35 in good health and CMV-seronegative.

The rearrangement uses TRBV5-4 and TRBJ2-3; 7 nucleotides match TRBD2. J gave up 1 base and V 4 bases, and 12 bases lay outside the gene matches. The CDR3 runs 17 residues. The V gene's germline CDR1 is SGHNT and CDR2 YYREEE (reference sequence). CDR3 amino acids: CASSPGLVGIRTDTQYF. The CDR3 region has the DNA TGTGCCAGCAGCCCCGGACTAGTTGGAATCCGCACAGATACGCAGTATTTT.

This chain connects TRBV2 to TRBJ1-4, with D possibly matching TRBD1 (6 bases). V was shortened by 1 base and J by 1 base, with 7 bases between the two germline ends. Per germline, CDR1 SNHLY and CDR2 FYNNEI. CDR3 length equals 15 residues. In DNA, the CDR3 is TGTGCCAGCAGTGAAGGGGGGCAAACTAATGAAAAACTGTTTTTT. The encoded protein is CASSEGGQTNEKLFF.

This clone was observed a few times. The V gene is TRBV9, the J gene TRBJ2-7; D not certain. Trimming took off 0 bases at V and 0 bases at J, with 4 bases between the two ends. CDR1 and CDR2 from the germline V gene are SGDLS and YYNGEE. The CDR3 spans 13 residues. Here the CDR3 DNA reads TGTGCCAGCAGCGTAGACGGCTCCTACGAGCAGTACTTC. Translated: CASSVDGSYEQYF. Combining the CDR3 with reference TRBV9 and TRBJ2-7 gives the whole variable domain DSGVTQTPKHLITATGQRVTLRCSPRSGDLSVYWYQQSLDQGLQFLIQYYNGEERAKGNILERFSAQQFPDLHSELNLSSLELGDSALYFCASSVDGSYEQYFGPGTRLTVT.

The chain couples TRBV6-1 to TRBJ1-5; 7 bases match TRBD1. Trimming removed 1 base from V and 6 bases from J; junction bases left unmatched: 3. Germline V lookup: CDR1 MNHNS, CDR2 SASEGT. The CDR3 extends over 14 amino acids. CDR3 sequence (DNA): TGTGCCAGCAGTGAAGTAGAGGGGGCTCAGCCCCAGCATTTT. It translates to CASSEVEGAQPQHF.

The chain employs TRBV2 and TRBJ1-1; D remains ambiguous. Per germline, CDR1 SNHLY and CDR2 FYNNEI. This CDR3 has 13 residues. V was trimmed by 10 bases and J by 1 base, leaving 13 bases between them. The CDR3 here is CATTQDTNTEAFF. In DNA, the CDR3 is TGTGCCACCACCCAGGATACGAACACTGAAGCTTTCTTT.

The rearrangement joins TRBV18 to TRBJ1-1; D call uncertain. Per germline, CDR1 KGHSH and CDR2 LQKENI. V lost 5 bases, J lost 8 bases, and 15 bases lay in between. CDR3 size: 13 residues. CDR3 amino acids: CASSGVRVAEAFF. CDR3 coding DNA: TGTGCCAGCTCAGGAGTCCGGGTGGCAGAAGCTTTCTTT.

V usage is TRBV5-1 and J usage is TRBJ2-7; 9 bases are a match to TRBD2. The trim removed 3 bases at V and 6 bases at J, leaving 16 bases unmatched. The CDR3 runs to 17 residues. CDR1 is SGHRS, CDR2 YFSETQ, per germline. Here the CDR3 DNA reads TGCGCCAGCAGCTCGGGGCCATTGGCGGGGGGGCCGATCGAGCAGTACTTC. Its protein product is CASSSGPLAGGPIEQYF.

The V and J genes are TRBV19 and TRBJ1-1; no clear D gene. The V and J ends lost 5 bases and 4 bases respectively, with 14 bases between them. The CDR3 has 14 residues. The germline gives CDR1 LNHDA, CDR2 SQIVND (reference sequence). The DNA for the CDR3 is TGTGCCAGTAGTTATCGCGTCCACGGCACTGAAGCTTTCTTT. This sequence encodes CASSYRVHGTEAFF.

Remarks on this clone: At one end, the junction sequence differs from germline, possibly due to a read error. V and J are TRBV7-9 and TRBJ2-7; TRBD2 is a possible D gene (6 bases). CDR3 length: 12 residues. Germline V CDR1 and CDR2: SEHNR, FQNEAQ (reference sequence). CDR3 amino acids: CASSGAGYEQYF. The DNA of the CDR3 is TGTGCCAGCAGCGGGGCGGGGTACGAACAGTACTTC. The full variable domain, completed using reference TRBV7-9 and TRBJ2-7, is DTGVSQNPRHKITKRGQNVTFRCDPISEHNRLYWYRQTLGQGPEFLTYFQNEAQLEKSRLLSDRFSAERPKGSFSTLEIQRTEQGDSAMYLCASSGAGYEQYFGPGTRLTVT.

Only one count was recorded for this clone. The genes are TRBV7-9 and TRBJ2-3; tentative D call: TRBD2 (6 bases). With 7 bases removed from V and 2 bases from J, the gap between germline ends came to 13 bases. This CDR3 region has 14 residues. Germline V gives CDR1 SEHNR, CDR2 FQNEAQ (reference sequence). CDR3 sequence: CASNLGEDTDTQYF. The CDR3 nucleotides are TGTGCCAGCAACCTCGGGGAGGACACAGATACGCAGTATTTT. Full variable domain (remainder filled in from reference TRBV7-9 and TRBJ2-3): DTGVSQNPRHKITKRGQNVTFRCDPISEHNRLYWYRQTLGQGPEFLTYFQNEAQLEKSRLLSDRFSAERPKGSFSTLEIQRTEQGDSAMYLCASNLGEDTDTQYFGPGTRLTVL.

This clone was found a few times. This chain's CDR3 is CASSLSGDEQFF. CDR3 DNA: TGTGCCAGCAGTTTATCGGGCGATGAGCAGTTCTTC. The chain links TRBV27 to TRBJ2-1, with D unresolved. Looked up from germline, CDR1 is MNHEY and CDR2 is SMNVEV (reference sequence). Deletions cut 0 bases from V and 8 bases from J, with 5 bases between. The CDR3 consists of 12 residues.

This clone is a singleton in its sample. J is TRBJ1-2 and V is TRBV4-3; 9 bases match TRBD1. CDR1 and CDR2 from the germline V gene are LGHNA and YSLEER. Unmatched junction bases numbered 3, after V lost 4 bases and J lost 0 bases. There are 15 residues in the CDR3. This chain's CDR3 is CASSPGQGTNYGYTF. The CDR3 DNA follows: TGCGCCAGCAGCCCGGGACAGGGAACTAACTATGGCTACACCTTC.

The chain recombines TRBV28 with TRBJ1-1; 7 bases line up with TRBD1. Germline CDR1 reads MDHEN; CDR2 reads SYDVKM. V gave up 3 bases and J gave up 10 bases; unmatched junction bases: 5. The CDR3 contains 12 residues. The CDR3 here is CASSLHPGGAFF. CDR3 nucleotide sequence: TGTGCCAGCAGTTTGCACCCAGGGGGAGCTTTCTTT.

This chain joins TRBV19 and TRBJ2-7, with a weak D call TRBD2 (5 bases). The CDR3 is 15 amino acids. The ends were cut back, 5 bases at V and 0 bases at J, with 14 bases in the middle. The germline CDR1 and CDR2 sequences are LNHDA and SQIVND (reference sequence). The CDR3 is CASSFRLGSSYEQYF. The CDR3 nucleotides read TGTGCCAGTAGTTTCAGACTGGGGAGCTCCTACGAGCAGTACTTC.

The CDR3 DNA reads as TGTGCCAGCAGTTACGCTTCTATCTCTGGAAACACCATATATTTT. Amino acids: CASSYASISGNTIYF. J is TRBJ1-3 and V is TRBV6-5, with no clear D. Germline assignment: CDR1 MNHEY and CDR2 SVGAGI. Trimming took off 2 bases at V and 0 bases at J, with 8 bases between the two ends. This CDR3 region has 15 residues.

This clone was observed a single time. CDR3 region: CASSSPVLAGGPNEQFF. The CDR3 bases are TGTGCCAGCAGTTCCCCCGTACTAGCGGGGGGTCCAAATGAGCAGTTCTTC. This rearrangement joins TRBV7-9 to TRBJ2-1; 12 bases map to TRBD2. The J segment lost 7 bases and the V segment lost 6 bases, leaving 13 bases of the junction unmatched. This CDR3 is 17 amino acids long. Germline loops: CDR1 SEHNR, CDR2 FQNEAQ (reference sequence).

The J gene is TRBJ2-5, the V gene TRBV28; possible D gene TRBD2, 5 bases. Trimming cost V 5 bases and J 2 bases, with 15 bases left between them. Germline-derived CDR1 and CDR2 are MDHEN and SYDVKM. The CDR3 length is 15 residues. The CDR3 protein is CASSPRTVRQETQYF. The CDR3 DNA sequence: TGTGCCAGCAGTCCGCGGACTGTAAGACAAGAGACCCAGTACTTC.

The V call is TRBV7-6, the J call TRBJ1-1; 8 bases agree with TRBD1. CDR1 and CDR2 (germline): SGHVS, FNYEAQ. The CDR3 is 14 amino acids. V lost 7 bases, J lost 1 base, and 5 bases stayed unmatched. The CDR3 DNA is TGTGCCAGCACTGAGGGACAGGAGAACACTGAAGCTTTCTTT. Protein product: CASTEGQENTEAFF.

The chain joins TRBV30 to TRBJ2-3; 12 nucleotides align to TRBD2. The germline V gene encodes CDR1 GTSNPN and CDR2 SVGIG (reference sequence). Unmatched junction bases numbered 4, after V lost 0 bases and J lost 6 bases. CDR3 length: 15 residues. The CDR3: CAWSVASGGVDTQYF. The CDR3 DNA is TGTGCCTGGAGTGTAGCTAGCGGGGGGGTCGATACGCAGTATTTT.

The count of this clone is one. The V call is TRBV19, the J call TRBJ1-4; no definite D call. This CDR3 is 13 amino acids long. With 6 bases removed from V and 5 bases from J, the gap between germline ends came to 10 bases. The germline V gene has CDR1 LNHDA and CDR2 SQIVND (reference sequence). CDR3 sequence (DNA): TGTGCCAGTAGCGAGGTGCGAAATGAAAAACTGTTTTTT. Its protein product is CASSEVRNEKLFF.